One sample yielded the 11 T cell receptor beta chains listed below, sequenced in a study of blood T cell repertoires in COVID-19. TCRdb's table, derived via immunoSEQ multiplex PCR, lists solely in-frame clones and lacks some. The sample lists roughly 71,000 clones, 86% seen once, with roughly 2% in the top ten. Sequencing was performed on peripheral blood. The receptors originated from a man aged 30 to 45 with acute or convalescent COVID-19.

This chain connects TRBV15 to TRBJ2-6; D is possibly TRBD1 (5 bases). The germline CDR1 and CDR2 sequences are LNHNV and YYDKDF (reference sequence). V was shortened by 2 bases and J by 3 bases, with 11 bases between the two germline ends. The CDR3 is 16 amino acids. This chain's CDR3 is CATSRPGSGGANVLTF. Here the CDR3 DNA reads TGTGCCACCAGCAGACCAGGGTCGGGTGGGGCCAACGTCCTGACTTTC.

The chain recombines TRBV6-6 with TRBJ2-1, with D unclear. Germline V gene lookup returns CDR1 MNHNY and CDR2 SVGAGI (reference sequence). V dropped 4 bases and J dropped 6 bases, with 10 bases sitting between them. This CDR3 comprises 13 residues. The CDR3 here is CASSSQISNEQFF. For the CDR3, the DNA is TGTGCCAGCAGTTCCCAGATAAGCAATGAGCAGTTCTTC.

Details on this clone: The sample carries other DNA sequences with the same CDR3. V usage is TRBV5-4 and J usage is TRBJ1-2; perhaps TRBD1 as D (5 bases). Germline V gene sequence: CDR1 SGHNT, CDR2 YYREEE (reference sequence). CDR3 length: 12 amino acids. Trimming stripped 3 bases from V and 4 bases from J, with 7 bases between. The CDR3 sequence: CASSSDSYGYTF. The CDR3 coding sequence is TGTGCCAGCAGCTCTGACAGCTATGGCTACACCTTC.

The gene calls are TRBV7-9 and TRBJ2-1; 14 bases agree with TRBD2. V lost 5 bases to trimming and J lost 9 bases; unmatched junction nucleotides: 6. The CDR3 has 15 residues. CDR1 and CDR2 from the germline V gene are SEHNR and FQNEAQ (reference sequence). CDR3 sequence: CASSEGLAGVSEQFF. CDR3 DNA sequence: TGTGCCAGCAGCGAGGGACTAGCGGGAGTTAGTGAGCAGTTCTTC.

The chain links TRBV29-1 to TRBJ2-1; 8 nucleotides align to TRBD2. The CDR3 length is 17 residues. The V gene's germline CDR1 is SQVTM and CDR2 ANQGSEA. After removal of 2 bases from V and 2 bases from J, the junction contained 11 bases not matched to a gene. CDR3 protein: CSVERAGGDLAYNEQFF. DNA of the CDR3: TGCAGCGTTGAACGGGCGGGAGGCGACCTTGCCTACAATGAGCAGTTCTTC.

This clone was recorded a few times. V and J are TRBV5-1 and TRBJ2-2, with a tentative D call TRBD2 (6 bases). There are 14 residues in the CDR3. V was trimmed by 5 bases and J by 1 base, leaving 9 bases between them. CDR1 and CDR2 from the germline V gene are SGHRS and YFSETQ. The CDR3 is CASRDSGNTGELFF. CDR3 DNA: TGCGCCAGCAGGGATAGCGGGAACACCGGGGAGCTGTTTTTT. Together with reference TRBV5-1 and TRBJ2-2, the CDR3 gives the full variable domain: KAGVTQTPRYLIKTRGQQVTLSCSPISGHRSVSWYQQTPGQGLQFLFEYFSETQRNKGNFPGRFSGRQFSNSRSEMNVSTLELGDSALYLCASRDSGNTGELFFGEGSRLTVL.

This chain links TRBV18 with TRBJ2-5; tentative D call: TRBD2 (6 bases). Trimming took 3 bases from V and 5 from J, leaving 22 bases between them. Germline V gene data show CDR1 as KGHSH and CDR2 as LQKENI. The CDR3 consists of 17 residues. CDR3 nucleotide sequence: TGTGCCAGCTCACCGACTGCTACGGGACTCCCTATGGAGACCCAGTACTTC. It is translated as CASSPTATGLPMETQYF.

V gene TRBV7-9 combines with J gene TRBJ1-1; possibly TRBD1 for D (6 bases). The length of the CDR3 is 13 residues. The germline gives CDR1 SEHNR, CDR2 FQNEAQ (reference sequence). V lost 1 base and J lost 4, with 7 bases in between. CDR3 loop: CASSLGTVTEAFF. CDR3 DNA sequence: TGTGCCAGCAGCTTAGGGACAGTCACTGAAGCTTTCTTT.

This chain joins TRBV5-4 and TRBJ1-5; possible D gene TRBD1, 5 bases. The germline V and J ends were trimmed by 4 bases and 0 bases, with 11 bases remaining between them. The CDR3 contains 15 residues. Germline CDR1 is SGHNT and CDR2 is YYREEE (reference sequence). Here the CDR3 DNA reads TGTGCCAGCAGCCGCGGGGGTAATAGCAATCAGCCCCAGCATTTT. Residues: CASSRGGNSNQPQHF. Full variable domain (rest looked up from reference TRBV5-4 and TRBJ1-5): ETGVTQSPTHLIKTRGQQVTLRCSSQSGHNTVSWYQQALGQGPQFIFQYYREEENGRGNFPPRFSGLQFPNYSSELNVNALELDDSALYLCASSRGGNSNQPQHFGDGTRLSIL.

The V call is TRBV7-2, the J call TRBJ2-4, with TRBD2 matching 7 bases. The V segment lost 1 base and the J segment 4 bases; nucleotides outside the gene matches: 1. Germline CDR1 SGHTA, CDR2 FQGNSA. The CDR3 is 14 residues long. The CDR3 nucleotides are TGTGCCAGCAGCTTAGTGGGGGGGAAAAACATTCAGTACTTC. Translated, it gives CASSLVGGKNIQYF. The full variable domain, its missing parts supplied by reference TRBV7-2 and TRBJ2-4, is GAGVSQSPSNKVTEKGKDVELRCDPISGHTALYWYRQSLGQGLEFLIYFQGNSAPDKSGLPSDRFSAERTGGSVSTLTIQRTQQEDSAVYLCASSLVGGKNIQYFGAGTRLSVL.

This chain joins TRBV30 and TRBJ1-2; maybe TRBD1 (5 bases). V gave up 3 bases and J gave up 5 bases, with 16 bases separating them. CDR3 length: 14 residues. The germline V gene encodes CDR1 GTSNPN and CDR2 SVGIG (reference sequence). The CDR3 DNA reads as TGTGCCTGGAGCGCGAAGGGGCCGGGTTATGGCTACACCTTC. Translating gives CAWSAKGPGYGYTF.